One and the same sample provided the 29 T cell receptor beta chains below, sequenced in a study of beta chain features in type 1 diabetes. Study-wide results and limits: Moderate but significant shortening of TCRB CDR3s was recorded in all four CD4+ subsets from Type 1 diabetes patients.

Their cognate antigens are unknown. The isolated RNA, all of it, was reverse transcribed, so expressed TCRB transcripts were what got sequenced. Here immunoSEQ multiplex PCR was the method, and the copy in TCRdb shows in-frame clones only, minus some. The sample holds about 130,000 clones, 7.5% to 9.5% seen once. The sequenced sample consisted of central memory CD4+ T cells from blood. Receptors originate from a man aged 30-40 years with type 1 diabetes.

The genes are TRBV9 and TRBJ2-5; D perhaps matches TRBD2 (6 bases). This CDR3 is 14 amino acids long. Between the trimmed V and J ends, which lost 4 bases and 5 bases, there was a span of 15 bases. The germline gives CDR1 SGDLS, CDR2 YYNGEE. CDR3 in amino acids: CASSSYGGGETQYF. CDR3 nucleotide sequence: TGTGCCAGCAGCTCATACGGGGGAGGCGAGACCCAGTACTTC.

This clone was counted only a few times. V and J are TRBV11-2 and TRBJ2-1; D unresolved. The V gene lost 5 bases and the J gene lost 6 bases, with 17 bases spanning the gap. This CDR3 contains 15 residues. The germline V gene has CDR1 SGHAT and CDR2 FQNNGV. The CDR3 here is CASSARSGSRNEQFF. In DNA, the CDR3 is TGTGCCAGCAGCGCTCGTTCCGGGTCTCGCAATGAGCAGTTCTTC.

J is TRBJ2-3 and V is TRBV10-3; TRBD2 might be the D (6 bases). From germline, CDR1 is ENHRY and CDR2 SYGVKD. The CDR3 covers 13 residues. V was trimmed by 4 bases and J by 4 bases, leaving 9 bases between them. The chain's CDR3 is CAISVGGADTQYF. The DNA of the CDR3 is TGTGCCATCAGTGTCGGGGGTGCAGATACGCAGTATTTT.

On this clone: The sample contains more than one DNA sequence encoding this CDR3. The genes are TRBV7-3 and TRBJ1-1, with 10 bases matching TRBD1. The V segment lost 5 bases and the J segment 5 bases; nucleotides outside the gene matches: 2. The CDR3 length is 13 residues. Germline-derived CDR1 and CDR2 are SGHTA and FQGTGA. The CDR3 region has the DNA TGTGCCAGCAGCCCGGGACAGGGGACTGAAGCTTTCTTT. Translating it yields CASSPGQGTEAFF.

This clone was seen a few times. The gene calls are TRBV7-6 and TRBJ2-3; D not resolved. Germline CDR1 and CDR2: SGHVS and FNYEAQ. V lost 2 bases, J lost 3 bases, and 15 bases lay in between. The CDR3 is made up of 16 amino acids. The CDR3 protein is CASSLIPGAATDTQYF. The CDR3 nucleotides are TGTGCCAGCAGCTTAATCCCCGGCGCAGCGACAGATACGCAGTATTTT. The variable domain in full, completed from reference TRBV7-6 and TRBJ2-3, reads GAGVSQSPRYKVTKRGQDVALRCDPISGHVSLYWYRQALGQGPEFLTYFNYEAQQDKSGLPNDRFSAERPEGSISTLTIQRTEQRDSAMYRCASSLIPGAATDTQYFGPGTRLTVL.

This clone rates as medium-sized. This sequence joins TRBV7-3 and TRBJ2-1; weak D call: TRBD1 (5 bases). Germline values: CDR1 SGHTA, CDR2 FQGTGA. The CDR3 is 15 amino acids. Trimming took 5 bases from V and 8 from J, leaving 19 bases between them. The chain's CDR3 is CASSPRATGSDEQFF. Written as DNA, the CDR3 is TGTGCCAGCAGCCCAAGAGCCACAGGCTCTGATGAGCAGTTCTTC.

This clone was detected only a few times. The chain couples TRBV11-2 to TRBJ2-7; TRBD2 matches 8 bases. The CDR3 has 14 amino acids. Trimming at V came to 3 bases and at J to 2 bases, leaving 3 bases not matched to a gene. Germline CDR1 SGHAT, CDR2 FQNNGV. Written as DNA, the CDR3 is TGTGCCAGCAGCTTGATGCGGGAGGCCTACGAGCAGTACTTC. It translates to CASSLMREAYEQYF. Filled out from reference TRBV11-2 and TRBJ2-7, the complete variable domain reads EAGVAQSPRYKIIEKRQSVAFWCNPISGHATLYWYQQILGQGPKLLIQFQNNGVVDDSQLPKDRFSAERLKGVDSTLKIQPAKLEDSAVYLCASSLMREAYEQYFGPGTRLTVT.

This clone was seen more than once but under ten times. The CDR3 reads CATINRGANYEQYF. The CDR3 region has the DNA TGTGCCACCATAAACAGGGGGGCGAACTACGAGCAGTACTTC. This rearrangement joins TRBV6-6 to TRBJ2-7, with 8 nucleotides matching TRBD1. This CDR3 is built from 14 residues. V lost 10 bases, J lost 3 bases, and 11 bases stayed unmatched. Germline V gives CDR1 MNHNY, CDR2 SVGAGI (reference sequence).

The V gene is TRBV5-1, the J gene TRBJ2-3; D possibly corresponds to TRBD1 (5 bases). V lost 0 bases to trimming and J lost 2 bases, with 16 bases between them. Per the germline V gene, CDR1 is SGHRS and CDR2 is YFSETQ. This CDR3 has 17 residues. For the CDR3, the DNA is TGCGCCAGCAGCTTGGACCGAAGTCAGGGCACCACAGATACGCAGTATTTT. Translation gives CASSLDRSQGTTDTQYF.

This clone was recorded a few times. The V and J genes are TRBV9 and TRBJ2-3, with 8 bases aligning to TRBD1. CDR1 and CDR2 from the germline V gene are SGDLS and YYNGEE. The CDR3 length is 18 residues. V lost 10 bases, J lost 2 bases, and 21 bases stayed unmatched. The CDR3 nucleotides are TGTGCCTGGAGCAGCGTAAGCACCGACAGGGGTTTCACAGATACGCAGTATTTT. It translates to CAWSSVSTDRGFTDTQYF.

This clone was observed a few times. The chain joins TRBV19 to TRBJ1-5, with a possible D match to TRBD1 (5 bases). This CDR3 has 15 residues. The V end was cut by 4 bases, the J end by 7 bases, with 17 bases between. The germline V gene encodes CDR1 LNHDA and CDR2 SQIVND (reference sequence). In DNA form, the CDR3 reads TGTGCCAGTAGTACCGGGACGAACGCGGGACAGCCCCAGCATTTT. Its protein product is CASSTGTNAGQPQHF.

This chain links TRBV4-2 with TRBJ2-3; 9 bases agree with TRBD1. CDR3 length: 16 residues. The V gene end was trimmed by 4 bases and the J gene end by 3 bases; junction bases not matched to a gene: 8. CDR1 LGHNA and CDR2 YNFKEQ come from the germline V gene. The CDR3 here is CASSPGTGNPTDTQYF. CDR3 DNA: TGTGCCAGCAGCCCAGGGACAGGGAACCCGACAGATACGCAGTATTTT.

This clone has only a few counts. The V and J genes are TRBV2 and TRBJ2-7; 7 positions agree with TRBD1. The CDR3 loop spans 13 amino acids. With 8 bases clipped from V and 2 bases from J, the junction kept 6 bases outside the gene matches. From germline, CDR1 is SNHLY and CDR2 FYNNEI. The CDR3 sequence: CASDQDRAYEQYF. The CDR3 region has the DNA TGTGCCAGCGACCAAGACAGGGCCTACGAGCAGTACTTC.

This chain links TRBV6-5 with TRBJ2-7; the D gene is possibly TRBD1 (5 bases). V gave up 4 bases and J gave up 0 bases, with 10 bases separating them. The CDR3 is 14 residues long. Germline V CDR1 and CDR2: MNHEY, SVGAGI. The CDR3 loop is CASSSTDSSYEQYF. CDR3 DNA sequence: TGTGCCAGCAGTTCGACAGACAGCTCCTACGAGCAGTACTTC.

The chain recombines TRBV7-3 with TRBJ1-5; D may be TRBD1 (6 bases). Germline values: CDR1 SGHTA, CDR2 FQGTGA. Between the trimmed V and J ends, which lost 5 bases and 7 bases, there was a span of 15 bases. This CDR3 comprises 14 residues. As DNA, the CDR3 is TGTGCCAGCAGCCGGGACATGGTACCCCAGCCCCAGCATTTT. It specifies CASSRDMVPQPQHF.

This clone showed up many times. V usage is TRBV9 and J usage is TRBJ2-1; 8 bases line up with TRBD2. The germline CDR1 and CDR2 sequences are SGDLS and YYNGEE. This CDR3 spans 17 amino acids. V lost 3 bases to trimming and J lost 3 bases; unmatched junction nucleotides: 11. The CDR3 spells CASSAPSGRGDYNEQFF. CDR3 DNA sequence: TGTGCCAGCAGCGCCCCTTCGGGGCGGGGGGACTACAATGAGCAGTTCTTC.

This clone has a handful of counts. CDR3 protein: CASGKRGPGADTQYF. The CDR3 DNA reads as TGTGCCAGCGGCAAGCGGGGGCCCGGCGCAGATACGCAGTATTTT. The chain carries TRBV6-1 and TRBJ2-3, with 8 positions matching TRBD2. The CDR3 has 15 amino acids. The V and J ends lost 8 bases and 4 bases, in that order; junction bases with no gene match: 11. Germline CDR1 MNHNS, CDR2 SASEGT.

This clone has just a few counts. The gene calls are TRBV11-2 and TRBJ1-6; D may be TRBD1 (5 bases). The V and J ends lost 5 bases and 8 bases respectively, with 19 bases between them. Germline assignment: CDR1 SGHAT and CDR2 FQNNGV. The CDR3 is 16 residues long. The CDR3 nucleotides read TGTGCCAGCAGCGGACTGGTCGGGGGGTGGCATTCACCCCTCCACTTT. Translated, it gives CASSGLVGGWHSPLHF.

The chain has TRBV19 and TRBJ1-1; D is possibly TRBD1 (6 bases). The germline V gene encodes CDR1 LNHDA and CDR2 SQIVND (reference sequence). The CDR3 length is 14 residues. V lost 5 bases to trimming and J lost 1 base, with 11 bases between them. The CDR3 loop reads CASSVGQTNTEAFF. As DNA, the CDR3 is TGTGCCAGTAGTGTAGGACAGACGAACACTGAAGCTTTCTTT.

The chain carries TRBV7-9 and TRBJ2-3, with TRBD1 identical over 9 bases. The CDR3 spans 13 residues. Germline assignment: CDR1 SEHNR and CDR2 FQNEAQ (reference sequence). Trimming took 5 bases from V and 9 from J; bases not matched to a gene: 6. CDR3 residues: CASSTWDRVTQYF. CDR3 nucleotide sequence: TGTGCCAGCAGCACCTGGGACAGGGTAACGCAGTATTTT. The full variable domain, with the rest looked up from reference TRBV7-9 and TRBJ2-3, is DTGVSQNPRHKITKRGQNVTFRCDPISEHNRLYWYRQTLGQGPEFLTYFQNEAQLEKSRLLSDRFSAERPKGSFSTLEIQRTEQGDSAMYLCASSTWDRVTQYFGPGTRLTVL.

This clone was found a few times. V and J are TRBV5-6 and TRBJ2-5, with a tentative D call TRBD2 (6 bases). This CDR3 contains 13 residues. Germline loops: CDR1 SGHDT, CDR2 YYEEEE. V gave up 5 bases and J gave up 5 bases, with 13 bases separating them. CDR3 residues: CASRPGGAETQYF. The DNA of the CDR3 is TGTGCCAGCAGACCCGGAGGGGCGGAGACCCAGTACTTC. Drawing the rest from reference TRBV5-6 and TRBJ2-5, the complete variable domain is DAGVTQSPTHLIKTRGQQVTLRCSPKSGHDTVSWYQQALGQGPQFIFQYYEEEERQRGNFPDRFSGHQFPNYSSELNVNALLLGDSALYLCASRPGGAETQYFGPGTRLLVL.

The rearrangement links TRBV30 to TRBJ1-2, with 8 bases fitting TRBD1. Losses at the gene ends were 3 bases for V and 4 bases for J; bases not matched to a gene: 10. The CDR3 extends over 15 amino acids. Germline assignment: CDR1 GTSNPN and CDR2 SVGIG (reference sequence). The DNA of the CDR3 is TGTGCCTGGAGCTACTTGGACAGGGAGGTCTATGGCTACACCTTC. Translated, it gives CAWSYLDREVYGYTF.

Points on this clone: This specimen includes other DNA sequences encoding the same CDR3. The chain links TRBV6-5 to TRBJ1-6; D is possibly TRBD1 (6 bases). The CDR3 consists of 15 residues. Trimming cost V 0 bases and J 8 bases, with 11 bases left between them. CDR1 and CDR2 from the germline V gene are MNHEY and SVGAGI. The CDR3 loop is CASSYSRTADSPLHF. CDR3 coding DNA: TGTGCCAGCAGTTACTCACGGACAGCGGATTCACCCCTCCACTTT.

The chain joins TRBV7-2 to TRBJ2-5; tentatively, D is TRBD2 (5 bases). The CDR3 consists of 14 residues. Germline-derived CDR1 and CDR2 are SGHTA and FQGNSA. Trimming stripped 5 bases from V and 5 bases from J, with 15 bases between. DNA of the CDR3: TGTGCCAGCAGCCCCGGCGGGCCCCTGGAGACCCAGTACTTC. Translating gives CASSPGGPLETQYF. Looking up the rest from reference TRBV7-2 and TRBJ2-5 gives the full variable domain: GAGVSQSPSNKVTEKGKDVELRCDPISGHTALYWYRQSLGQGLEFLIYFQGNSAPDKSGLPSDRFSAERTGGSVSTLTIQRTQQEDSAVYLCASSPGGPLETQYFGPGTRLLVL.

CDR3 loop: CASSPSMNTEAFF. CDR3 nucleotide sequence: TGTGCCAGCTCACCATCAATGAACACTGAAGCTTTCTTT. The chain is built from TRBV18 and TRBJ1-1; unclear D gene. The CDR3 covers 13 residues. V was shortened by 2 bases and J by 0 bases, with 4 bases between the two germline ends. Germline V lookup: CDR1 KGHSH, CDR2 LQKENI.

This clone was observed a few times. The V call is TRBV19, the J call TRBJ1-5; 11 bases map to TRBD1. Germline CDR1 reads LNHDA; CDR2 reads SQIVND (reference sequence). V lost 4 bases to trimming and J lost 5 bases; unmatched junction nucleotides: 4. This CDR3 spans 15 amino acids. CDR3 sequence: CASSTRTGGDQPQHF. The CDR3 DNA follows: TGTGCCAGTAGTACCCGGACAGGGGGCGATCAGCCCCAGCATTTT. Combining the CDR3 with reference TRBV19 and TRBJ1-5 gives the whole variable domain DGGITQSPKYLFRKEGQNVTLSCEQNLNHDAMYWYRQDPGQGLRLIYYSQIVNDFQKGDIAEGYSVSREKKESFPLTVTSAQKNPTAFYLCASSTRTGGDQPQHFGDGTRLSIL.

This clone was picked up a small number of times. This sequence is one base from a far larger clone and is likely a read error. The rearrangement links TRBV13 to TRBJ1-2; 9 nucleotides agree with TRBD1. Germline CDR1 and CDR2: PRHDT and FYEKMQ (reference sequence). The CDR3 spans 13 residues. The V and J ends lost 5 bases and 4 bases, in that order; junction bases with no gene match: 2. In nucleotides, the CDR3 is TGTGCCAGCAGCCTGACAGGGGGCTATGGCTACACCTTC. Residues: CASSLTGGYGYTF. The whole variable domain, remainder taken from reference TRBV13 and TRBJ1-2, is AAGVIQSPRHLIKEKRETATLKCYPIPRHDTVYWYQQGPGQDPQFLISFYEKMQSDKGSIPDRFSAQQFSDYHSELNMSSLELGDSALYFCASSLTGGYGYTFGSGTRLTVV.

This clone was counted between two and nine times. This sequence joins TRBV4-2 and TRBJ1-1; D not certain. The germline CDR1 and CDR2 sequences are LGHNA and YNFKEQ. V gave up 0 bases and J gave up 5 bases, with 7 bases separating them. The CDR3 loop spans 13 amino acids. CDR3 DNA sequence: TGTGCCAGCAGCCAAGAAATGAGAACTGAAGCTTTCTTT. This translates into CASSQEMRTEAFF.

The chain has TRBV7-9 and TRBJ2-5; TRBD2 aligns across 12 bases. There are 15 residues in the CDR3. Germline lookup yields CDR1 SEHNR and CDR2 FQNEAQ (reference sequence). Trimming took 2 bases from V and 5 from J; bases not matched to a gene: 3. This CDR3 reads CASSLTSGGLETQYF. The CDR3 nucleotides are TGTGCCAGCAGCTTAACTAGCGGGGGGCTGGAGACCCAGTACTTC.